This T cell receptor (beta chain) was identified in a study of control samples from healthy donors and cancer patients. Germline-derived CDR1 and CDR2 are SGHDT and YYEEEE. The trim removed 5 bases at V and 0 bases at J, leaving 15 bases unmatched. This CDR3 region has 19 residues. The repertoire was sequenced with immunoSEQ multiplex PCR; TCRdb's copy has only in-frame clones and lacks some. The data hold about 110,000 clones, with roughly 90% observed a single time. The sequence came from a woman aged 50 to 60 in good health. V usage is TRBV5-6 and J usage is TRBJ2-2; TRBD1 matches at 8 bases. Sequenced: blood. The chain's CDR3 is CASSSPDRGLKANTGELFF. In DNA, the CDR3 is TGTGCCAGCAGTTCCCCCGACAGGGGACTTAAGGCGAACACCGGGGAGCTGTTTTTT.